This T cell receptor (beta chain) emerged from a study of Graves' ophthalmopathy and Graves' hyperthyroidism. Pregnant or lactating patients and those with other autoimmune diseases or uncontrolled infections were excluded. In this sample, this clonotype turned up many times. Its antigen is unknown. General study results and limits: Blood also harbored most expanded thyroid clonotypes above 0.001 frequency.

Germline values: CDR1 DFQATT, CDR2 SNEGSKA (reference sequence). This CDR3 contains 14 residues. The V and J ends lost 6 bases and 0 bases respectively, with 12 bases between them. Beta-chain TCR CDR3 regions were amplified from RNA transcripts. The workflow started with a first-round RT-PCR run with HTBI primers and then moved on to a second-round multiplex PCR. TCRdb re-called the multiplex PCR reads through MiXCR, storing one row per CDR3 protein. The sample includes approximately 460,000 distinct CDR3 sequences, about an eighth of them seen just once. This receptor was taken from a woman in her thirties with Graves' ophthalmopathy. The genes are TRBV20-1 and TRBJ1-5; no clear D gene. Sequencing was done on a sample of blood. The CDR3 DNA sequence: TGCAGTGCCCGGGCCCCTTATAGCAATCAGCCCCAGCATTTT. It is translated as CSARAPYSNQPQHF.